This TCR beta chain was sequenced in a study of T cells in Graves' hyperthyroidism and ophthalmopathy. Overall study results and limits: Most clonotypes that expanded in the thyroid above 0.001 also showed up in blood. Classification by a 13 V-J model distinguished ophthalmopathy from stable hyperthyroidism.

Duration under 3 months, a NOSPECS grade of at least 4, and a Clinical Activity Score of at least 3 characterized the ophthalmopathy patients. The diagnoses drew upon clinical symptoms, serum thyroxine and TRAb, thyroid ultrasound and orbital computed tomography. Comments on this clonotype: The antigen remains unidentified.

Template material for amplifying TCR beta CDR3 regions consisted of RNA transcripts. The TCR CDR3 first-round RT-PCR relied on the HTBI primer set. TCRdb ran MiXCR on the multiplex PCR reads and lists one entry per CDR3 protein. Here the sample spans about 50,000 distinct CDR3 sequences, around 50% being singletons. With 8 bases clipped from V and 4 bases from J, the junction kept 11 bases outside the gene matches. Per the germline V gene, CDR1 is KGHSH and CDR2 is LQKENI. This CDR3 comprises 15 residues. This chain connects TRBV18 to TRBJ2-5, with TRBD2 matching 9 bases. The sequenced material came from blood. The clonotype originates from a woman aged 25 to 39 with Graves' ophthalmopathy. CDR3 sequence reads: CASPVNGGRAETQYF. DNA of the CDR3: TGTGCCAGCCCCGTGAATGGCGGGAGGGCAGAGACCCAGTACTTC.